The sequence of this TCR beta chain was determined in a study of T cell changes during pregnancy in multiple sclerosis. Clones were sequenced by immunoSEQ multiplex PCR, and TCRdb holds only the in-frame ones, with some missing. The profile shows 40,000 to 45,000 clones, about 91% of them singletons. The TCR sequence derives from a female donor with multiple sclerosis, enrolled in a pregnancy study. The input for sequencing was CD4+ T cells from peripheral blood mononuclear cells, taken in the first trimester of pregnancy.

The CDR3 DNA sequence: TGTGCCTGGAGAGGAGGGAGGGGATACAATGAGCAGTTCTTC. Translation: CAWRGGRGYNEQFF. The V gene is TRBV30, the J gene TRBJ2-1; 7 nucleotides line up with TRBD2. The germline CDR1 and CDR2 sequences are GTSNPN and SVGIG (reference sequence). The CDR3 length is 14 residues. With V trimmed by 3 bases and J by 4 bases, 6 bases remained unmatched.